This T cell receptor (beta chain) was captured by sequencing in a study of OX40 agonist ivuxolimab in advanced cancers. Study-level findings and limits: The study found that CD8+ T cells averaged more expanded clones than CD4+.

The CDR3 contains 13 residues. Trimming cost V 4 bases and J 6 bases, with 13 bases left between them. Germline lookup yields CDR1 SGHNT and CDR2 YYREEE (reference sequence). Data came from immunoSEQ multiplex PCR; TCRdb stores just in-frame clones and leaves some out. There are some 99,000 clones in the sample; about nine tenths occur only once, and around 1.5% lies in the top ten. To note about this clone: Its antigen is unidentified.

This TCR was sampled from an adult with an advanced solid tumor such as melanoma, head and neck, liver or kidney cancer. The chain combines TRBV5-4 with TRBJ1-1; a possible D gene is TRBD1 (5 bases). The sample consisted of CD4+ or CD8+ T cells sorted from blood, taken in a trial of the OX40 agonist ivuxolimab. The CDR3 here is CASSPDSSSEAFF. For the CDR3, the DNA is TGTGCCAGCAGCCCCGACAGCTCTTCTGAAGCTTTCTTT. Complete variable domain (other parts from reference TRBV5-4 and TRBJ1-1): ETGVTQSPTHLIKTRGQQVTLRCSSQSGHNTVSWYQQALGQGPQFIFQYYREEENGRGNFPPRFSGLQFPNYSSELNVNALELDDSALYLCASSPDSSSEAFFGQGTRLTVV.